This T cell receptor (beta chain) emerged from a study of graft-versus-host responses after intestinal transplantation. Study overall: Multivisceral, liver-intestinal, or isolated intestinal transplants were received by the recipients.

Points on this clone: Its antigen is currently unknown.

Assay: immunoSEQ multiplex PCR; the TCRdb copy retains only in-frame clones and omits some. This table has approximately 100,000 clones, 93% appearing once. Trimming stripped 3 bases from V and 2 bases from J, with 23 bases between. Germline CDR1 is SGHNT and CDR2 is YYREEE (reference sequence). The CDR3 loop spans 18 amino acids. Material: unstimulated CD8+ T cells sorted from spleen or lymph node cells, obtained before intestinal transplant. The origin of this receptor is a human donor who received an intestinal transplant. V and J are TRBV5-4 and TRBJ1-2; no reliable D call. In DNA form, the CDR3 reads TGTGCCAGCAGCTATAGACCAACCTACACGAACCCCAACTATGGCTACACCTTC. Its protein is CASSYRPTYTNPNYGYTF.